Listed here are 28 T cell receptor beta chains from one sample, sequenced in a study of blood T cells in healthy people across ages (dated by TCRdb to between 2014 and 2016). The library was built by means of 5' RACE. TCRdb names Illumina HiSeq 2500 as the instrument used. The second PCR ran for roughly 7 to 12 cycles and used a J-beta primer mix along with a sample-barcoded 5' primer. TCRdb reworked the public reads: Q25 trimming with fastp, MiXCR clone assembly, productive beta chains retained. When rows share a CDR3 protein, they turn into one entry using the most common DNA and genes. The sample table shows roughly 700,000 distinct CDR3 sequences, and approximately 49% are seen once. The ten biggest clones cover around 32% of the sample. Sample: blood. These receptors came from a woman aged 60-70 years in good health.

The sample holds a few counts of this clonotype. The V and J genes are TRBV28 and TRBJ1-2, with 7 bases fitting TRBD1. Germline V CDR1 and CDR2: MDHEN, SYDVKM. The V segment lost 6 bases and the J segment 2 bases; nucleotides outside the gene matches: 9. The CDR3 is 15 residues long. The CDR3 DNA follows: TGTGCCAGCAGCTCCCCGGACAGGTTCAACTATGGCTACACCTTC. The encoded protein is CASSSPDRFNYGYTF.

This rearrangement joins TRBV5-6 to TRBJ2-1, with D uncertain. CDR3 length: 16 residues. CDR1 and CDR2 (germline): SGHDT, YYEEEE. V lost 0 bases to trimming and J lost 6 bases, with 16 bases between them. The CDR3 protein is CASSLVRTQHSNEQFF. DNA of the CDR3: TGTGCCAGCAGCTTGGTTCGTACTCAGCACTCCAATGAGCAGTTCTTC. The full variable domain, in which reference TRBV5-6 and TRBJ2-1 provide the parts outside the CDR3, is DAGVTQSPTHLIKTRGQQVTLRCSPKSGHDTVSWYQQALGQGPQFIFQYYEEEERQRGNFPDRFSGHQFPNYSSELNVNALLLGDSALYLCASSLVRTQHSNEQFFGPGTRLTVL.

This clonotype has only a few counts. This chain joins TRBV5-1 and TRBJ2-5; 11 bases line up with TRBD1. The DNA end lines up better with TRBJ2-7; the J call may be wrong. The length of the CDR3 is 14 residues. Germline V lookup: CDR1 SGHRS, CDR2 YFSETQ. CDR3 sequence: CASSPYGQGAEQYF. DNA for the CDR3: TGCGCCAGCAGCCCTTACGGACAGGGGGCCGAGCAGTACTTC.

The rearrangement links TRBV2 to TRBJ2-1; 8 bases agree with TRBD1. CDR3 length: 15 amino acids. Germline assignment: CDR1 SNHLY and CDR2 FYNNEI. Trimming cost V 5 bases and J 8 bases; bases outside gene matches: 11. The CDR3, as DNA: TGTGCCAGCAGTAGACAGGGGCTACCTGGGGATGAGCAGTTCTTC. It yields the protein CASSRQGLPGDEQFF. Using reference TRBV2 and TRBJ2-1 for the parts outside the CDR3, the full variable domain is EPEVTQTPSHQVTQMGQEVILRCVPISNHLYFYWYRQILGQKVEFLVSFYNNEISEKSEIFDDQFSVERPDGSNFTLKIRSTKLEDSAMYFCASSRQGLPGDEQFFGPGTRLTVL.

V gene TRBV20-1 combines with J gene TRBJ2-3; 10 bases are shared with TRBD2. This CDR3 comprises 15 residues. V shed 3 bases and J 5 bases; nucleotides not matched to a gene: 8. CDR1 is DFQATT and CDR2 is SNEGSKA in the germline V gene (reference sequence). Here the CDR3 reads CSASGAGGLEDTQYF. The CDR3 DNA is TGCAGTGCTAGCGGAGCGGGAGGGCTTGAAGATACGCAGTATTTT.

The rearrangement links TRBV3-1 to TRBJ2-3, with TRBD2 matching 7 bases. V was clipped by 1 base and J by 2 bases; unmatched bases: 3. The CDR3 runs to 15 residues. CDR1 and CDR2 (germline): LGHDT, YNNKEL (reference sequence). This chain's CDR3 is CASSQGAGDTDTQYF. The CDR3 DNA reads as TGTGCCAGCAGCCAAGGGGCGGGGGACACAGATACGCAGTATTTT.

The chain is built from TRBV7-6 and TRBJ2-1, with 8 positions matching TRBD2. The junction had 11 bases not matched to a gene; V was cut back by 3 bases and J by 4 bases. The CDR3 has 17 amino acids. Per germline, CDR1 SGHVS and CDR2 FNYEAQ. As DNA, the CDR3 is TGTGCCAGCAGCTTCCCCAGCGGGAGAGGCTTATACAATGAGCAGTTCTTC. Its protein product is CASSFPSGRGLYNEQFF.

The gene calls are TRBV10-3 and TRBJ2-3; 12 bases agree with TRBD1. The V gene's germline CDR1 is ENHRY and CDR2 SYGVKD. With 3 bases clipped from V and 2 bases from J, the junction kept 3 bases outside the gene matches. The CDR3 is made up of 16 amino acids. DNA of the CDR3: TGTGCCATCAGTGACGGGACAGGGGGCGCCACAGATACGCAGTATTTT. Protein product: CAISDGTGGATDTQYF.

This chain uses TRBV9 with TRBJ2-7; 7 positions match TRBD2. Germline CDR1 is SGDLS and CDR2 is YYNGEE. Unmatched junction bases numbered 6, after V lost 3 bases and J lost 3 bases. The CDR3 spans 14 residues. CDR3 coding DNA: TGTGCCAGCAGCGCCGGGGGAGGGAACTACGAGCAGTACTTC. The encoded protein is CASSAGGGNYEQYF.

This clonotype was seen repeatedly, ten times or more. The V and J genes are TRBV29-1 and TRBJ2-5, with D possibly being TRBD2 (5 bases). This CDR3 has 12 amino acids. Trimming took off 8 bases at V and 5 bases at J, with 15 bases between the two ends. The germline CDR1 and CDR2 sequences are SQVTM and ANQGSEA. The CDR3 region is CSTTGISETQYF. In DNA, the CDR3 is TGCAGCACCACCGGGATCTCGGAGACCCAGTACTTC.

A few counts support this clonotype. The chain joins TRBV15 to TRBJ2-1, with 10 bases identical to TRBD2. V was clipped by 11 bases and J by 7 bases; unmatched bases: 8. Germline assignment: CDR1 LNHNV and CDR2 YYDKDF (reference sequence). This CDR3 spans 13 amino acids. CDR3: CAVASGSTNEQFF. The CDR3 bases are TGTGCCGTAGCTAGCGGGAGTACGAATGAGCAGTTCTTC.

The CDR3 DNA follows: TGTGCCAGCAAGGAGCCAAACTCCTACGAGCAGTACTTC. This encodes CASKEPNSYEQYF. The chain combines TRBV27 with TRBJ2-7; D unclear. The V gene lost 7 bases and the J gene lost 0 bases, with 10 bases spanning the gap. Looked up from germline, CDR1 is MNHEY and CDR2 is SMNVEV (reference sequence). The CDR3 runs 13 residues.

V gene TRBV7-2 combines with J gene TRBJ2-6; D is possibly TRBD1 (6 bases). The germline CDR1 and CDR2 sequences are SGHTA and FQGNSA. This CDR3 region has 16 residues. V lost 5 bases and J 0 bases, leaving 11 bases between the germline ends. The CDR3 here is CASSPDSVSGANVLTF. The CDR3 DNA is TGTGCCAGCAGCCCGGACAGTGTCTCTGGGGCCAACGTCCTGACTTTC. The entire variable domain, with the rest obtained from reference TRBV7-2 and TRBJ2-6, is as follows: GAGVSQSPSNKVTEKGKDVELRCDPISGHTALYWYRQSLGQGLEFLIYFQGNSAPDKSGLPSDRFSAERTGGSVSTLTIQRTQQEDSAVYLCASSPDSVSGANVLTFGAGSRLTVL.

The V and J genes are TRBV10-3 and TRBJ2-1, with D tentatively TRBD2 (6 bases). The J call is uncertain, as TRBJ2-7 better fits the DNA end. The CDR3 spans 15 residues. In germline, CDR1 is ENHRY, CDR2 SYGVKD. CDR3 coding DNA: TGTGCCATCAGCCCTAGGGCGGGGACCTACAATGAGCAGTACTTC. Its translation is CAISPRAGTYNEQYF.

A single count supports this clonotype. A much larger clone lies one base from this, so it may be a read error. The chain combines TRBV15 with TRBJ2-7; 8 bases align to TRBD2. The V segment lost 2 bases and the J segment 7 bases; nucleotides outside the gene matches: 10. Germline lookup yields CDR1 LNHNV and CDR2 YYDKDF (reference sequence). CDR3 length equals 15 residues. The DNA for the CDR3 is TGTGCCACCAGCAGAAAGGGACTAGTCTCCAATGAGCAGTACTTC. It translates to CATSRKGLVSNEQYF.

The rearrangement uses TRBV12-3 or TRBV12-4 and TRBJ2-7, with TRBD2 matching over 9 bases. V lost 3 bases, J lost 6 bases, and 9 bases stayed unmatched. The CDR3 sequence is 15 residues long. The CDR3: CASSFGGSGSPEQYF. Here the CDR3 DNA reads TGTGCCAGCAGTTTTGGGGGTAGCGGGAGTCCCGAGCAGTACTTC.

The genes are TRBV6-1 and TRBJ1-1; TRBD1 aligns across 9 bases. The CDR3 runs 14 residues. With 8 bases clipped from V and 5 bases from J, the junction kept 9 bases outside the gene matches. From germline, CDR1 is MNHNS and CDR2 SASEGT. CDR3 in DNA: TGTGCCAGCCATCAGACAGGGGGATTTACTGAAGCTTTCTTT. This codes for CASHQTGGFTEAFF.

This chain links TRBV5-1 with TRBJ2-5, with TRBD2 matching over 7 bases. The J segment lost 1 base and the V segment lost 5 bases, leaving 17 bases of the junction unmatched. Germline-derived CDR1 and CDR2 are SGHRS and YFSETQ. The CDR3 is 18 amino acids. The CDR3: CASSNDLMASGSQETQYF. CDR3 coding DNA: TGCGCCAGCAGTAACGATTTGATGGCTAGCGGCTCCCAAGAGACCCAGTACTTC.

The V call is TRBV6-1, the J call TRBJ2-7; a possible D gene is TRBD1 (7 bases). The CDR3 contains 14 residues. Trimming removed 1 base from V and 3 bases from J, with 10 bases in between. Germline V gene data show CDR1 as MNHNS and CDR2 as SASEGT. The CDR3 reads CASSEGGTDYEQYF. In DNA form, the CDR3 reads TGTGCCAGCAGTGAAGGCGGGACAGACTACGAGCAGTACTTC.

Only one count was recorded for this clonotype. The chain employs TRBV11-3 and TRBJ1-1; D ambiguous. V was cut by 5 bases and J by 5 bases, with 12 bases left in between. The V gene's germline CDR1 is SGHNT and CDR2 YENEEA. The CDR3 loop spans 13 amino acids. The CDR3 coding sequence is TGTGCCAGCAGCCTGACGATGGGGACTGAAGCTTTCTTT. It is translated as CASSLTMGTEAFF.

This clonotype has just a few counts. This chain uses TRBV20-1 with TRBJ2-3; no definite D call. The CDR3 length is 13 residues. Germline CDR1 and CDR2: DFQATT and SNEGSKA (reference sequence). Between the trimmed V and J ends, which lost 2 bases and 3 bases, there was a span of 9 bases. CDR3 residues: CSARSSTTDTQYF. The CDR3 DNA follows: TGCAGTGCTAGATCCTCGACGACAGATACGCAGTATTTT.

In its sample, this clonotype was seen a few times. The J gene is TRBJ2-1, the V gene TRBV3-1, with a weak D call TRBD2 (6 bases). Germline values: CDR1 LGHDT, CDR2 YNNKEL (reference sequence). V dropped 0 bases and J dropped 6 bases, with 12 bases sitting between them. This CDR3 is 15 amino acids long. The DNA of the CDR3 is TGTGCCAGCAGCCAAGACCCGGGAGCGGGCAATGAGCAGTTCTTC. Translation: CASSQDPGAGNEQFF.

This clonotype has just a few counts. The chain links TRBV14 to TRBJ2-3, with unresolved D. This CDR3 has 11 residues. CDR1 and CDR2 from the germline V gene are SGHDN and FVKESK. V was trimmed by 1 base and J by 8 bases, leaving 4 bases between them. CDR3: CASSQASTQYF. CDR3 nucleotide sequence: TGTGCCAGCAGCCAAGCCAGTACGCAGTATTTT.

V gene TRBV20-1 combines with J gene TRBJ1-1; tentatively, D is TRBD1 (6 bases). Between the trimmed V and J ends, which lost 6 bases and 1 base, there was a span of 12 bases. CDR3 size: 13 residues. Germline lookup yields CDR1 DFQATT and CDR2 SNEGSKA (reference sequence). As DNA, the CDR3 is TGCAGTGCGTCGGACAGAAAGAACACTGAAGCTTTCTTT. It is translated as CSASDRKNTEAFF.

This clonotype has only a few counts. This rearrangement joins TRBV29-1 to TRBJ2-1, with unresolved D. Germline-derived CDR1 and CDR2 are SQVTM and ANQGSEA. The CDR3 consists of 14 residues. The V and J ends lost 3 bases and 2 bases respectively, with 11 bases between them. The CDR3 loop reads CSVERRPPYNEQFF. In DNA form, the CDR3 reads TGCAGCGTTGAGCGGCGACCCCCCTACAATGAGCAGTTCTTC.

This clonotype was seen once. This chain links TRBV12-3 or TRBV12-4 with TRBJ2-7; no clear D gene. The end of the DNA aligns better with TRBJ2-4, so the J call may be wrong. This CDR3 has 13 amino acids. The CDR3 reads CASSVTRRNIQYF. The DNA of the CDR3 is TGTGCCAGCAGCGTGACGCGTAGAAACATTCAGTACTTC.

The chain recombines TRBV20-1 with TRBJ2-5, with D possibly being TRBD1 (5 bases). CDR3 length: 13 amino acids. Trimming took 1 base from V and 1 from J, leaving 7 bases between them. Per germline, CDR1 DFQATT and CDR2 SNEGSKA (reference sequence). The CDR3 here is CSARATVQETQYF. DNA for the CDR3: TGCAGTGCTAGAGCGACAGTCCAAGAGACCCAGTACTTC.

The V call is TRBV4-3, the J call TRBJ2-5, with 10 bases fitting TRBD2. The CDR3 spans 17 residues. J was trimmed by 4 bases and V by 1 base; bases with no gene match: 9. CDR1 and CDR2 from the germline V gene are LGHNA and YSLEER. CDR3 loop: CASSQGASGSWRETQYF. The CDR3 DNA sequence: TGCGCCAGCAGCCAAGGAGCTAGCGGGAGTTGGCGAGAGACCCAGTACTTC.